This paragraph covers one TCR beta chain sequence. Its antigen is still unknown. The sample belongs to a study of cytotoxic CD8 clonotypes in ibrutinib-treated CLL. Overall study results and limits: Baseline values of clonality outstripped age-matched healthy donors and followed circulating CD8+ T-cell counts.

Repertoires were generated with immunoSEQ multiplex PCR, while TCRdb's copy carries only in-frame clones and drops some. The profile shows roughly 150,000 clones, about 80% of them singletons. This TCR derives from a human donor with chronic lymphocytic leukemia. Sequences were derived from PBMCs, sampled after 24 months of ibrutinib treatment.

CDR3 DNA sequence: TGTGCCAGCAGTACCCCAGGGGAGACCCAGTACTTC. Amino acid sequence: CASSTPGETQYF. The chain couples TRBV28 to TRBJ2-5; maybe TRBD1 (5 bases). The CDR3 spans 12 residues. Trimming pared 5 bases from V and 5 bases from J, leaving 9 bases between. CDR1 and CDR2 from the germline V gene are MDHEN and SYDVKM.